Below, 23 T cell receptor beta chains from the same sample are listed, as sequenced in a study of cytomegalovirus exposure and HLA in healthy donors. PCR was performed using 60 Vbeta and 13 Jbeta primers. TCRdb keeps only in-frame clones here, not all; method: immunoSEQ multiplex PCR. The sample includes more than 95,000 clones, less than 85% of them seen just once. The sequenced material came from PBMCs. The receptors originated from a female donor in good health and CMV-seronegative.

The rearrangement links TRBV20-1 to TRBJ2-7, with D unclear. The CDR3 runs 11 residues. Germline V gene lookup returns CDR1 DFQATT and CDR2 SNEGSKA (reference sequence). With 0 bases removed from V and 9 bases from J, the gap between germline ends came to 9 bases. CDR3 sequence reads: CSARDFTGQYF. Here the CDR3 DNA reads TGCAGTGCTAGAGATTTCACGGGGCAGTACTTC.

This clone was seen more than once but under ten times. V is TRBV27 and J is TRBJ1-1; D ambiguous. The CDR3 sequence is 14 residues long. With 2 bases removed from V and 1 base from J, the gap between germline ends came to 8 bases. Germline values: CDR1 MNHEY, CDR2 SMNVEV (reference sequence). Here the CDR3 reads CASSLGSPNTEAFF. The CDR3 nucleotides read TGTGCCAGCAGTTTAGGGAGCCCGAACACTGAAGCTTTCTTT.

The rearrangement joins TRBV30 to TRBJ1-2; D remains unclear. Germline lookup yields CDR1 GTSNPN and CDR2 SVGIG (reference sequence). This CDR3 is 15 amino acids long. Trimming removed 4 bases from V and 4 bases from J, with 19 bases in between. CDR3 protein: CAWNLPGGQSYGYTF. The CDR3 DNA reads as TGTGCCTGGAACCTCCCTGGAGGGCAGAGCTATGGCTACACCTTC.

CDR3 residues: CASSPYNNSPLHF. DNA of the CDR3: TGTGCCAGCAGCCCCTATAATAATTCACCCCTCCACTTT. The genes are TRBV11-2 and TRBJ1-6, with no clear D. This CDR3 spans 13 amino acids. V was pared by 5 bases and J by 5 bases, with 7 bases between. CDR1 is SGHAT, CDR2 FQNNGV, per germline.

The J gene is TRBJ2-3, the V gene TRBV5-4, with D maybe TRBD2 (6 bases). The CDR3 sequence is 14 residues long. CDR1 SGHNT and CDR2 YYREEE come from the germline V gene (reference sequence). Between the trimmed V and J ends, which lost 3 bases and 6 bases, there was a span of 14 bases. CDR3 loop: CASSSGLSRDTQYF. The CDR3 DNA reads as TGTGCCAGCAGCTCCGGACTATCTAGGGATACGCAGTATTTT. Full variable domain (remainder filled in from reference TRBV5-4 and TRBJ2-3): ETGVTQSPTHLIKTRGQQVTLRCSSQSGHNTVSWYQQALGQGPQFIFQYYREEENGRGNFPPRFSGLQFPNYSSELNVNALELDDSALYLCASSSGLSRDTQYFGPGTRLTVL.

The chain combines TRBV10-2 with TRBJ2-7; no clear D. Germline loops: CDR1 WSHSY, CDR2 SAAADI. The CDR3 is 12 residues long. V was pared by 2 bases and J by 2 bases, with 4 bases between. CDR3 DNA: TGCGCCAGCAGTGAGGAGCCCTACGAGCAGTACTTC. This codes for CASSEEPYEQYF.

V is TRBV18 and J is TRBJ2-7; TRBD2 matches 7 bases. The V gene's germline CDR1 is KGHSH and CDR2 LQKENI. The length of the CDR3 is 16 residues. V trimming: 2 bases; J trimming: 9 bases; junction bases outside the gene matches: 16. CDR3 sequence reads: CASSPTGTIKLRGQYF. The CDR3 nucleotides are TGTGCCAGCTCACCAACCGGGACTATCAAACTACGAGGGCAGTACTTC.

CDR3 bases: TGTGCCAGCAGCTGGGGGACAGGGGAATACGGGAACACTGAAGCTTTCTTT. Translated: CASSWGTGEYGNTEAFF. The J gene is TRBJ1-1, the V gene TRBV5-8, with 10 nucleotides matching TRBD1. This CDR3 is 17 amino acids long. Germline values: CDR1 SGHTS, CDR2 YDEGEE. J lost 1 base, V lost 3 bases, and 9 bases had no gene match.

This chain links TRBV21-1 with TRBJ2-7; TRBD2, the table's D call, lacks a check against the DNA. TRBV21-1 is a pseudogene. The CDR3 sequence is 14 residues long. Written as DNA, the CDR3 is TGTGCCAGCGTAAGATGGGGGGGTCCCGGCGAGCAGTACTTC. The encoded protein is CASVRWGGPGEQYF.

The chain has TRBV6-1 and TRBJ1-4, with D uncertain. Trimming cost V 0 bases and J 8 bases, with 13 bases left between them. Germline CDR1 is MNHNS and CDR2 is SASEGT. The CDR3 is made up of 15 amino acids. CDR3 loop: CASSEASGGWEKLFF. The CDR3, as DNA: TGTGCCAGCAGTGAAGCGAGCGGCGGTTGGGAAAAACTGTTTTTT.

The CDR3 DNA reads TGTGCCAGCAGTGAAACAAGGAGCGGGAGGGGCGGGGAGCTGTTTTTT. It translates to CASSETRSGRGGELFF. The V gene is TRBV2, the J gene TRBJ2-2, with 10 nucleotides matching TRBD2. The CDR3 sequence is 16 residues long. CDR1 is SNHLY, CDR2 FYNNEI, per germline. V shed 2 bases and J 7 bases; nucleotides not matched to a gene: 7.

The CDR3 nucleotides read TGTGCCAGCTCCCCGACTAGCGGCTTACGGCCGAGCGGGACCGAGCAGTACTTC. Translating gives CASSPTSGLRPSGTEQYF. This sequence joins TRBV18 and TRBJ2-7; 9 nucleotides align to TRBD2. The J segment lost 6 bases and the V segment lost 6 bases, leaving 21 bases of the junction unmatched. The CDR3 is 18 amino acids. Germline CDR1 and CDR2: KGHSH and LQKENI.

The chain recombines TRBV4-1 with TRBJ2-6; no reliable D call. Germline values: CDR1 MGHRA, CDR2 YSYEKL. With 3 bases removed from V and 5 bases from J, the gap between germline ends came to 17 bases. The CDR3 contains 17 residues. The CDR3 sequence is CASSHGSPFGRANVLTF. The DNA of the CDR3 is TGCGCCAGCAGCCATGGTTCCCCTTTCGGTCGGGCCAACGTCCTGACTTTC.

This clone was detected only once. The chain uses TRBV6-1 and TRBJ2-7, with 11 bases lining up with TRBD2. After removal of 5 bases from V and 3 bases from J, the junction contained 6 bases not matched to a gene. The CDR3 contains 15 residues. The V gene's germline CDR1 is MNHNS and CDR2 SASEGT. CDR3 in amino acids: CASSSTSGSLYEQYF. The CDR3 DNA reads TGTGCCAGCAGTTCAACTAGCGGGAGTCTCTACGAGCAGTACTTC.

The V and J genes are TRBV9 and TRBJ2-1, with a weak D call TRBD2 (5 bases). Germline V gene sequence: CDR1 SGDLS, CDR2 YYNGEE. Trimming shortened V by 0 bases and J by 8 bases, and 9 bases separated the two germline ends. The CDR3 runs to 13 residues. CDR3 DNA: TGTGCCAGCAGCGTAGGGTCGAGGGATGAGCAGTTCTTC. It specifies CASSVGSRDEQFF.

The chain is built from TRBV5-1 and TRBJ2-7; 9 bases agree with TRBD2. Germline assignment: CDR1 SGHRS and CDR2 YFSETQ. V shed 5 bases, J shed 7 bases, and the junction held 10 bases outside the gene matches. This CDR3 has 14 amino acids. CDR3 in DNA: TGCGCCAGCAGTTCCATAGCGGGAGCGAAAGAGCAGTACTTC. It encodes CASSSIAGAKEQYF.

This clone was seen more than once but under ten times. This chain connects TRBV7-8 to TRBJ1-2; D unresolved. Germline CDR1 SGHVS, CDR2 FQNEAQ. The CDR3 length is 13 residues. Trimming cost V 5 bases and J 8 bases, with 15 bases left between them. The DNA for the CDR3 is TGTGCCAGCAGCCCGGTCTATTCGGAGGGCTACACCTTC. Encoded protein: CASSPVYSEGYTF.

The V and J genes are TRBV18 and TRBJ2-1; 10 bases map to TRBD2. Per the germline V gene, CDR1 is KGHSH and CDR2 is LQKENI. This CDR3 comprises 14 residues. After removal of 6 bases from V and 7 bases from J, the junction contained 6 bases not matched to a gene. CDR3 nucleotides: TGTGCCAGCTCCCCCGGACTAGCGGTGAATGAGCAGTTCTTC. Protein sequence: CASSPGLAVNEQFF.

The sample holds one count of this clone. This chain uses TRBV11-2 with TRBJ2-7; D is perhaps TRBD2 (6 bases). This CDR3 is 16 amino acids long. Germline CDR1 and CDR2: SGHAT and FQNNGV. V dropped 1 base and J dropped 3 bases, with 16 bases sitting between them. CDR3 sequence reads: CASSLVPGLVIYEQYF. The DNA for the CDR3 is TGTGCCAGCAGCTTAGTCCCGGGACTCGTTATCTACGAGCAGTACTTC.

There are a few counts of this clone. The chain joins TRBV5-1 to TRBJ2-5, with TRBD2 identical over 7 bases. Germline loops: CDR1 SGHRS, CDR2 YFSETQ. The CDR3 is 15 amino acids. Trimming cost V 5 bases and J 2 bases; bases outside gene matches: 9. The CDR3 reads CASRTAGERQETQYF. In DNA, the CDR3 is TGCGCCAGCAGAACGGCGGGGGAGCGTCAAGAGACCCAGTACTTC. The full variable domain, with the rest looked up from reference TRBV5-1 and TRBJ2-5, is KAGVTQTPRYLIKTRGQQVTLSCSPISGHRSVSWYQQTPGQGLQFLFEYFSETQRNKGNFPGRFSGRQFSNSRSEMNVSTLELGDSALYLCASRTAGERQETQYFGPGTRLLVL.

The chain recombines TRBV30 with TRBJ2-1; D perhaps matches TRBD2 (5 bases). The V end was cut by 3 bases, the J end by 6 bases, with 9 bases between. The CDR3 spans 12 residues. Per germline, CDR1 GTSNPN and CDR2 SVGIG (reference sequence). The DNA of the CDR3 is TGTGCCTGGAGACCTAGCATCAATGAGCAGTTCTTC. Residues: CAWRPSINEQFF.

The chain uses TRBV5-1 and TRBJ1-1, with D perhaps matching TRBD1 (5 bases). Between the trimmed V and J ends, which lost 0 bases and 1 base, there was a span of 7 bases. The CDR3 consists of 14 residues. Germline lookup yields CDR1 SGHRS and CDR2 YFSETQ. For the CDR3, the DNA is TGCGCCAGCAGCTTGGCAAGGGGGAACACTGAAGCTTTCTTT. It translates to CASSLARGNTEAFF.

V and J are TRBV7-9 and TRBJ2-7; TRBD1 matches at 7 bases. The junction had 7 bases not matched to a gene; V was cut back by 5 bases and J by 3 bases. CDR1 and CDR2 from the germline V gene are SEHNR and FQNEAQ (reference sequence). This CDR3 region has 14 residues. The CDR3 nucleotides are TGTGCCAGCAGCCTACAGGGGTTGGACTACGAGCAGTACTTC. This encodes CASSLQGLDYEQYF.